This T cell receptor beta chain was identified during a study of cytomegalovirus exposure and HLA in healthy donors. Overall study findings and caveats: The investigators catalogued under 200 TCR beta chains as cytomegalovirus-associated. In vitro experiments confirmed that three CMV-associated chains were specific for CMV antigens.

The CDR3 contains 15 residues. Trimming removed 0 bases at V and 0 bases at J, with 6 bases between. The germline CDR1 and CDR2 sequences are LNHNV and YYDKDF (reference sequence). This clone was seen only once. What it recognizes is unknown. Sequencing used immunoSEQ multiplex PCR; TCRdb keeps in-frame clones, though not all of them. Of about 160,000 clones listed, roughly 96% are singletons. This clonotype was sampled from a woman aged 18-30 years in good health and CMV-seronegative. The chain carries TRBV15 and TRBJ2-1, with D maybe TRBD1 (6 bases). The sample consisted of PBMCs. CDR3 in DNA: TGTGCCACCAGCAGAGAGGACAGCTCCTACAATGAGCAGTTCTTC. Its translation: CATSREDSSYNEQFF.